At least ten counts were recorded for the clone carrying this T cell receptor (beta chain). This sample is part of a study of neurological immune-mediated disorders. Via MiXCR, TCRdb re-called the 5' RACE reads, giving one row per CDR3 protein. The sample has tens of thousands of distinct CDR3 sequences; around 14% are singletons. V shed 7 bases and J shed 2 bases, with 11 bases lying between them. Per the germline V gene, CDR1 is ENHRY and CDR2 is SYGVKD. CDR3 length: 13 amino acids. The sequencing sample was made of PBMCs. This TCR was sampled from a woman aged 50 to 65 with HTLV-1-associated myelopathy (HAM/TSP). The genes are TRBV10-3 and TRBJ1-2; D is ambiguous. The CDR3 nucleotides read TGTGCCATCACCGAGAGCAGCAACTATGGCTACACCTTC. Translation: CAITESSNYGYTF.